A selection of T cell receptor beta chains follows, all from one sample in a study of T-cell memory formation after mild COVID-19. MiXCR was run by TCRdb on the 5' RACE reads, yielding one entry per CDR3 protein. This sample has over 250,000 distinct CDR3 sequences, with 15% to 20% found just once. Sequencing used PBMCs or a T cell subset sorted from them (not recorded which). The receptors stem from a man younger than 35 who had mild COVID-19 (a few samples of this study predate the infection). Cell type and time point are not known. The CDR3 runs from the conserved cysteine through the conserved F or W.

j_gene	v_gene	CDR3aa
TRBJ2-3	TRBV11-2	CASSPAPGWSDTQYF
TRBJ2-6	TRBV6-2/TRBV6-3	CASKRSGANVLTF
TRBJ1-1	TRBV5-5	CASSSPRGGDTEAFF
TRBJ2-3	TRBV6-5	CASRSPGTGTDTQYF
TRBJ1-3	TRBV7-2	CASSLGAASGNTIYF
TRBJ2-2	TRBV19	CASSIHSDRVTGELFF
TRBJ2-3	TRBV6-5	CASSRRSADTQYF
TRBJ1-1	TRBV6-1	CAGGRARAGTEAFF
TRBJ2-7	TRBV10-3	CALGETGRDEQYF
TRBJ1-2	TRBV20-1	CSANPVAYGYTF
TRBJ2-3	TRBV30	CAWSVTPSSGTQYF
TRBJ1-5	TRBV27	CASSLSWRQPQHF
TRBJ2-5	TRBV10-3	CAISGADRGQETQYF
TRBJ2-3	TRBV24-1	CATSGPGTSTDTQYF
TRBJ2-2	TRBV5-1	CASSFTGAHTGELFF
TRBJ2-3	TRBV7-3	CASSSGLIPDTQYF
TRBJ2-2	TRBV29-1	CSVRDRLNTGELFF
TRBJ1-6	TRBV20-1	CSATGLRGGYNSPLHF
TRBJ1-1	TRBV4-3	CASSQSISGPKYMNTEAFF
TRBJ2-1	TRBV29-1	CSVEETDYEQFF
TRBJ2-7	TRBV6-6	CASSRQGRQYF
TRBJ2-3	TRBV7-3	CASSLLHTDTQYF
TRBJ2-2	TRBV4-3	CASSQDQVPNTGELFF
TRBJ2-7	TRBV13	CASSPSANSYEQYF
TRBJ1-2	TRBV11-2	CASSSGHGYGYTF
TRBJ2-2	TRBV10-3	CAIDRERNTGELFF
TRBJ1-2	TRBV25-1	CASSAREGYTF
TRBJ1-5	TRBV20-1	CSANTGVGQPQHF
TRBJ2-1	TRBV18	CASSPQAGDTSSYNEQFF
TRBJ2-4	TRBV11-2	CASSQLDIQYF
TRBJ2-6	TRBV15	CATSSRPVSGANVLTF
TRBJ1-5	TRBV12-3/TRBV12-4	CASKGGPSNQPQHF
TRBJ2-7	TRBV4-3	CASRLMAEGGEQYF